This TCR beta chain is drawn from a study of blood T cells in healthy people across ages. A second roughly 7 to 12 cycle PCR used barcoded and J-beta primers. Each cDNA was tagged by a template-switch adaptor containing 12 random nucleotides. TCRdb reprocessed the 5' RACE reads with MiXCR, giving one entry per CDR3 protein. The sample carries hundreds of thousands of distinct CDR3 sequences, 45% to 50% recorded once. There are a few counts of this clonotype. The CDR3 covers 14 residues. The V end was cut by 2 bases, the J end by 7 bases, with 12 bases between. Germline V gene sequence: CDR1 MGHRA, CDR2 YSYEKL.

The sample taken for sequencing was blood. V is TRBV4-1 and J is TRBJ2-1, with no clear D. The TCR comes from a woman aged 55 to 70 in good health. The CDR3 loop reads CASSQMAGLNEQFF. CDR3 DNA: TGCGCCAGCAGCCAAATGGCAGGATTAAATGAGCAGTTCTTC.